The 22 T cell receptor beta chains below were found in one sample sequenced in a study of T cell responses to AZD1222 COVID-19 vaccine. This table comes from immunoSEQ multiplex PCR, and its TCRdb copy is limited to in-frame clones, with some not included. The data contain under 200,000 clones, 90% to 95% of them singletons. The sample here was peripheral blood, taken on day 0 of AZD1222 vaccination. The receptors come from an adult in good health.

Here the CDR3 reads CASSEAADTDTEAFF. The CDR3 DNA is TGTGCCAGCAGTGAAGCGGCAGATACCGACACTGAAGCTTTCTTT. The gene calls are TRBV2 and TRBJ1-1; D is uncertain. This CDR3 comprises 15 residues. V lost 0 bases, J lost 3 bases, and 11 bases lay in between. Germline V gene data show CDR1 as SNHLY and CDR2 as FYNNEI.

The chain employs TRBV9 and TRBJ1-1, with D unresolved. The V gene's germline CDR1 is SGDLS and CDR2 YYNGEE. With 0 bases removed from V and 1 base from J, the gap between germline ends came to 16 bases. This CDR3 comprises 17 residues. The CDR3 reads CASSVGTSLGSNTEAFF. In DNA, the CDR3 is TGTGCCAGCAGCGTAGGTACCTCTTTAGGGTCGAACACTGAAGCTTTCTTT. Full variable domain (rest looked up from reference TRBV9 and TRBJ1-1): DSGVTQTPKHLITATGQRVTLRCSPRSGDLSVYWYQQSLDQGLQFLIQYYNGEERAKGNILERFSAQQFPDLHSELNLSSLELGDSALYFCASSVGTSLGSNTEAFFGQGTRLTVV.

The chain carries TRBV18 and TRBJ1-5; TRBD1 aligns across 9 bases. The junction had 12 bases not matched to a gene; V was cut back by 2 bases and J by 7 bases. CDR1 and CDR2 (germline): KGHSH, LQKENI. This CDR3 is built from 17 residues. CDR3 protein: CASSPMDRGGLGQPQHF. CDR3 nucleotides: TGTGCCAGCTCACCAATGGACAGGGGAGGTCTGGGACAGCCCCAGCATTTT.

The V call is TRBV10-1, the J call TRBJ1-3; 7 bases align to TRBD1. Germline V gene lookup returns CDR1 WNHNN and CDR2 SYGVQD (reference sequence). The CDR3 runs 15 residues. The V segment lost 5 bases and the J segment 2 bases; nucleotides outside the gene matches: 6. The chain's CDR3 is CASSSETGAGNTIYF. The CDR3 bases are TGCGCCAGCAGTTCGGAAACAGGGGCTGGAAACACCATATATTTT.

This rearrangement joins TRBV20-1 to TRBJ1-1; 10 nucleotides align to TRBD1. This CDR3 region has 18 residues. V shed 3 bases and J 2 bases; nucleotides not matched to a gene: 15. Germline CDR1 and CDR2: DFQATT and SNEGSKA (reference sequence). CDR3 DNA sequence: TGCAGTGCTAGTTGGGGACAGGGGTTCCCTGAACCAAACACTGAAGCTTTCTTT. This codes for CSASWGQGFPEPNTEAFF.

The chain is built from TRBV5-1 and TRBJ1-5; D not resolved. Trimming took 2 bases from V and 3 from J, leaving 12 bases between them. In germline, CDR1 is SGHRS, CDR2 YFSETQ. The CDR3 runs to 15 residues. Here the CDR3 reads CASSLTGALNQPQHF. CDR3 sequence (DNA): TGCGCCAGCAGCTTAACGGGAGCCCTCAATCAGCCCCAGCATTTT. The full variable domain, its missing parts supplied by reference TRBV5-1 and TRBJ1-5, is KAGVTQTPRYLIKTRGQQVTLSCSPISGHRSVSWYQQTPGQGLQFLFEYFSETQRNKGNFPGRFSGRQFSNSRSEMNVSTLELGDSALYLCASSLTGALNQPQHFGDGTRLSIL.

The V call is TRBV4-3, the J call TRBJ1-2; D might be TRBD1 (6 bases). The CDR3 is 16 residues long. V lost 3 bases and J 2 bases, leaving 16 bases between the germline ends. The V gene's germline CDR1 is LGHNA and CDR2 YSLEER. The chain's CDR3 is CASSQGAAGENYGYTF. The CDR3 DNA is TGCGCCAGCAGCCAGGGTGCGGCAGGGGAGAACTATGGCTACACCTTC.

The genes are TRBV2 and TRBJ2-7; 7 bases line up with TRBD1. From germline, CDR1 is SNHLY and CDR2 FYNNEI. The J segment lost 0 bases and the V segment lost 4 bases, leaving 6 bases of the junction unmatched. This CDR3 has 15 residues. This CDR3 reads CASSADRESSYEQYF. CDR3 bases: TGTGCCAGCAGTGCCGACAGGGAATCCTCCTACGAGCAGTACTTC.

J is TRBJ2-7 and V is TRBV20-1; D unclear. Germline CDR1 and CDR2: DFQATT and SNEGSKA (reference sequence). The CDR3 totals 13 residues. Deletions cut 3 bases from V and 5 bases from J, with 14 bases between. CDR3 in amino acids: CSASRPRMHEQYF. Written as DNA, the CDR3 is TGCAGTGCTAGTCGCCCCAGAATGCACGAGCAGTACTTC.

The chain carries TRBV18 and TRBJ1-1; no firm D call. CDR1 and CDR2 from the germline V gene are KGHSH and LQKENI. The CDR3 is 17 amino acids. Trimming left V 0 bases short and J 0 bases short, with 14 bases between. The CDR3, as DNA: TGTGCCAGCTCACCACCCCAGAGACCTCTTATGAACACTGAAGCTTTCTTT. Its protein is CASSPPQRPLMNTEAFF.

The rearrangement joins TRBV29-1 to TRBJ1-1; no firm D call. V dropped 3 bases and J dropped 12 bases, with 14 bases sitting between them. The CDR3 runs 11 residues. Germline CDR1 SQVTM, CDR2 ANQGSEA. The CDR3 spells CSVDGGMSTFF. Written as DNA, the CDR3 is TGCAGCGTTGATGGCGGGATGAGTACTTTCTTT.

The chain combines TRBV28 with TRBJ1-2; D uncertain. The CDR3 extends over 12 amino acids. The ends were cut back, 3 bases at V and 8 bases at J, with 10 bases in the middle. The germline CDR1 and CDR2 sequences are MDHEN and SYDVKM. Written as DNA, the CDR3 is TGTGCCAGCAGTTTCGGAACGGCAGGCTACACCTTC. This sequence encodes CASSFGTAGYTF.

The genes are TRBV10-2 and TRBJ2-2; unclear D gene. Trimming took 0 bases from V and 6 from J, leaving 8 bases between them. The CDR3 is 14 residues long. Germline V CDR1 and CDR2: WSHSY, SAAADI. The CDR3 reads CASSESRLSGELFF. The CDR3 DNA reads as TGCGCCAGCAGTGAGTCGCGGCTGTCCGGGGAGCTGTTTTTT.

The chain carries TRBV4-1 and TRBJ1-2; D not certain. From germline, CDR1 is MGHRA and CDR2 YSYEKL. With 5 bases removed from V and 7 bases from J, the gap between germline ends came to 23 bases. This CDR3 comprises 16 residues. The CDR3 reads CASSSETREFGGGYTF. The CDR3 bases are TGCGCCAGCAGCTCAGAGACAAGGGAATTCGGTGGTGGCTACACCTTC.

V usage is TRBV19 and J usage is TRBJ1-6; D is ambiguous. CDR3 length: 14 amino acids. Germline V lookup: CDR1 LNHDA, CDR2 SQIVND (reference sequence). Between the trimmed V and J ends, which lost 8 bases and 8 bases, there was a span of 16 bases. The CDR3 DNA reads as TGTGCCAGTGCACTCGCTAGCTGGGATTCACCCCTCCACTTT. It translates to CASALASWDSPLHF.

This sequence joins TRBV30 and TRBJ2-7; TRBD2 is a possible D gene (5 bases). V lost 4 bases and J 7 bases, leaving 11 bases between the germline ends. The CDR3 has 11 residues. Germline V gene sequence: CDR1 GTSNPN, CDR2 SVGIG (reference sequence). The CDR3 DNA sequence: TGTGCCTGGACCGCCCGAGGGGAGCAGTACTTC. This encodes CAWTARGEQYF.

The chain links TRBV11-2 to TRBJ2-3; D unresolved. Germline-derived CDR1 and CDR2 are SGHAT and FQNNGV. V lost 3 bases and J lost 5, with 6 bases in between. There are 12 residues in the CDR3. CDR3: CASSLSGDTQYF. As DNA, the CDR3 is TGTGCCAGCAGCTTGAGTGGAGATACGCAGTATTTT. Drawing the rest from reference TRBV11-2 and TRBJ2-3, the complete variable domain is EAGVAQSPRYKIIEKRQSVAFWCNPISGHATLYWYQQILGQGPKLLIQFQNNGVVDDSQLPKDRFSAERLKGVDSTLKIQPAKLEDSAVYLCASSLSGDTQYFGPGTRLTVL.

The CDR3 DNA is TGCGCCAGCAGTTACGGGAACCAGGGGGGCACTGAAGCTTTCTTT. This translates into CASSYGNQGGTEAFF. The gene calls are TRBV5-1 and TRBJ1-1, with 7 bases fitting TRBD1. The CDR3 consists of 15 residues. CDR1 and CDR2 from the germline V gene are SGHRS and YFSETQ. With V trimmed by 5 bases and J by 4 bases, 11 bases remained unmatched.

Concerning this clone itself: Other DNA sequences of this sample code for an identical CDR3. This chain connects TRBV30 to TRBJ1-6; tentatively, D is TRBD1 (6 bases). V was trimmed by 0 bases and J by 0 bases, leaving 9 bases between them. CDR3 length equals 16 residues. Germline CDR1 is GTSNPN and CDR2 is SVGIG (reference sequence). The CDR3: CAWSVQGSSYNSPLHF. The CDR3 nucleotides read TGTGCCTGGAGTGTACAGGGCAGCTCCTATAATTCACCCCTCCACTTT.

V and J are TRBV28 and TRBJ1-5; D may be TRBD1 (5 bases). Looked up from germline, CDR1 is MDHEN and CDR2 is SYDVKM. The CDR3 is made up of 13 amino acids. V lost 8 bases to trimming and J lost 3 bases, with 11 bases between them. This chain's CDR3 is CASSRDSNQPQHF. For the CDR3, the DNA is TGTGCCAGCTCCCGGGACTCCAATCAGCCCCAGCATTTT.

The CDR3 here is CASSLLGGTYEQYF. The CDR3 region has the DNA TGTGCCAGCAGTTTACTTGGGGGAACCTACGAGCAGTACTTC. The V and J genes are TRBV27 and TRBJ2-7; D could derive from TRBD1 or TRBD2 (5 bases each). Germline V CDR1 and CDR2: MNHEY, SMNVEV (reference sequence). CDR3 length: 14 residues. The V and J ends lost 2 bases and 2 bases respectively, with 10 bases between them.

This clone has just a few counts. This chain connects TRBV9 to TRBJ2-1; 7 nucleotides agree with TRBD1. CDR1 is SGDLS and CDR2 is YYNGEE in the germline V gene. The CDR3 is 13 amino acids. Trimming removed 4 bases from V and 5 bases from J; junction bases left unmatched: 3. Here the CDR3 DNA reads TGTGCCAGCAGCCATCAGGGGGACAATGAGCAGTTCTTC. Protein: CASSHQGDNEQFF.